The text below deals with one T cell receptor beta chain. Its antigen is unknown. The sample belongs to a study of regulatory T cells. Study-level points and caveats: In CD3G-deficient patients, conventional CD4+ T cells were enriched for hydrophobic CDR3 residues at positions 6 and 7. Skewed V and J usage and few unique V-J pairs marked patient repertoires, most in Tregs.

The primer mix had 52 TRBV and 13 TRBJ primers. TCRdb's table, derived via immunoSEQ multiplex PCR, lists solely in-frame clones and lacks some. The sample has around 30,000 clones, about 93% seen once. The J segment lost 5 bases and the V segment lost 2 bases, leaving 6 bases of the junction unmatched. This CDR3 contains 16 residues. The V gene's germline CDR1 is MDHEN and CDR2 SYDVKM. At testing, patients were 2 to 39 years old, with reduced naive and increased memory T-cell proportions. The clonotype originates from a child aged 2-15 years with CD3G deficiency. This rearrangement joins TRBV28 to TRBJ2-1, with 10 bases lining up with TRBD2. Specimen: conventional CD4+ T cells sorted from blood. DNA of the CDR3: TGTGCCAGCAGTTTAGGGGCTAGCGGGGGACACAATGAGCAGTTCTTC. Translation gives CASSLGASGGHNEQFF.